This passage covers 15 T cell receptor beta chains from one sample sequenced in a study of cytomegalovirus exposure and HLA in healthy donors. TCRdb's table, derived via immunoSEQ multiplex PCR, lists solely in-frame clones and lacks some. The repertoire has 73,000 or so clones, around 94% of them found once; the top ten carry approximately 3%. The sequenced material came from PBMCs. These receptors all come from a woman aged 18-29 years in good health and CMV-seropositive.

The chain couples TRBV5-4 to TRBJ1-2; 10 nucleotides agree with TRBD1. From germline, CDR1 is SGHNT and CDR2 YYREEE (reference sequence). The CDR3 length is 15 residues. J was trimmed by 4 bases and V by 6 bases; bases with no gene match: 9. The CDR3 loop is CASTDRGYSAYGYTF. CDR3 in DNA: TGTGCCAGCACGGACAGGGGGTACAGTGCCTATGGCTACACCTTC.

This chain uses TRBV2 with TRBJ2-4; D gene ambiguous. The CDR3 loop spans 13 amino acids. Trimming left V 3 bases short and J 8 bases short, with 11 bases between. CDR1 is SNHLY, CDR2 FYNNEI, per germline. The CDR3 nucleotides are TGTGCCAGCAGTGATAATCTTAGAGACATTCAGTACTTC. Translated, it gives CASSDNLRDIQYF.

The genes are TRBV4-2 and TRBJ2-2; D is ambiguous. Looked up from germline, CDR1 is LGHNA and CDR2 is YNFKEQ. Trimming shortened V by 4 bases and J by 4 bases, and 13 bases separated the two germline ends. The CDR3 has 15 residues. The CDR3 loop reads CASSLTSVATGELFF. DNA for the CDR3: TGTGCCAGCAGCCTAACCTCAGTCGCCACCGGGGAGCTGTTTTTT.

The DNA for the CDR3 is TGTGCCAGCAGCCCGGGACAGCGGAACACCGGGGAGCTGTTTTTT. This codes for CASSPGQRNTGELFF. The genes are TRBV5-4 and TRBJ2-2, with 7 bases fitting TRBD1. The CDR3 consists of 15 residues. V shed 4 bases, J shed 1 base, and the junction held 4 bases outside the gene matches. Germline CDR1 SGHNT, CDR2 YYREEE (reference sequence).

The V gene is TRBV19, the J gene TRBJ1-2; 7 bases are shared with TRBD1. V gave up 6 bases and J gave up 10 bases; unmatched junction bases: 5. Germline CDR1 LNHDA, CDR2 SQIVND (reference sequence). The CDR3 extends over 11 amino acids. CDR3: CASSGQADYTF. CDR3 DNA sequence: TGTGCCAGTAGCGGACAGGCAGACTACACCTTC. Full variable domain (outside the CDR3, taken from reference TRBV19 and TRBJ1-2): DGGITQSPKYLFRKEGQNVTLSCEQNLNHDAMYWYRQDPGQGLRLIYYSQIVNDFQKGDIAEGYSVSREKKESFPLTVTSAQKNPTAFYLCASSGQADYTFGSGTRLTVV.

The rearrangement uses TRBV14 and TRBJ2-1; TRBD2 matches at 8 bases. CDR3 size: 17 residues. Trimming removed 3 bases from V and 6 bases from J; junction bases left unmatched: 13. The germline gives CDR1 SGHDN, CDR2 FVKESK. The CDR3 protein is CASSHHPTSGSSNEQFF. CDR3 bases: TGTGCCAGCAGCCACCACCCAACTAGCGGAAGCTCCAATGAGCAGTTCTTC.

The J gene is TRBJ1-5, the V gene TRBV6-6, with D unclear. This CDR3 spans 15 amino acids. CDR1 is MNHNY and CDR2 is SVGAGI in the germline V gene (reference sequence). V lost 7 bases, J lost 0 bases, and 13 bases lay in between. The CDR3 sequence: CASTQEQSSNQPQHF. DNA of the CDR3: TGTGCCAGCACCCAAGAACAATCTAGCAATCAGCCCCAGCATTTT.

The table lists this clone with a count of one. The chain combines TRBV5-1 with TRBJ2-1; D is undetermined. Per the germline V gene, CDR1 is SGHRS and CDR2 is YFSETQ. CDR3 length: 10 residues. V lost 6 bases to trimming and J lost 5 bases, with 3 bases between them. The CDR3 loop is CASTNNEQFF. The DNA of the CDR3 is TGCGCCAGCACCAACAATGAGCAGTTCTTC.

This rearrangement joins TRBV20-1 to TRBJ2-7; TRBD1 agrees at 8 bases. Germline-derived CDR1 and CDR2 are DFQATT and SNEGSKA (reference sequence). CDR3 length: 11 amino acids. The trim removed 5 bases at V and 6 bases at J, leaving 3 bases unmatched. CDR3 bases: TGCAGTGCTCGGACAGGGTCCGAGCAGTACTTC. It translates to CSARTGSEQYF.

This clone appeared once. The chain links TRBV27 to TRBJ1-2, with unresolved D. CDR3 size: 13 residues. Germline V gene data show CDR1 as MNHEY and CDR2 as SMNVEV (reference sequence). The V end lost 7 bases, the J end lost 3 bases, and 12 bases lay between the germline ends. The CDR3 DNA is TGTGCCAGCATCGGTGACAAGGACTATGGCTACACCTTC. Its translation is CASIGDKDYGYTF.

The rearrangement uses TRBV18 and TRBJ1-6; D call uncertain. CDR1 is KGHSH and CDR2 is LQKENI in the germline V gene. Trimming left V 1 base short and J 6 bases short, with 7 bases between. This CDR3 comprises 14 residues. CDR3 loop: CASSPQPRNSPLHF. CDR3 nucleotides: TGTGCCAGCTCACCACAGCCTCGTAATTCACCCCTCCACTTT.

The gene calls are TRBV6-1 and TRBJ2-7, with TRBD1 matching 7 bases. CDR1 MNHNS and CDR2 SASEGT come from the germline V gene. This CDR3 is built from 15 residues. V lost 1 base, J lost 3 bases, and 6 bases stayed unmatched. CDR3 sequence (DNA): TGTGCCAGCAGTGAAGGATTGGGACAGAGCTACGAGCAGTACTTC. Amino acids: CASSEGLGQSYEQYF.

The gene calls are TRBV10-2 and TRBJ1-2, with 10 bases aligning to TRBD1. Germline V gene data show CDR1 as WSHSY and CDR2 as SAAADI. This CDR3 contains 15 residues. Trimming cost V 3 bases and J 4 bases; bases outside gene matches: 5. CDR3: CASSELDRGAYGYTF. Written as DNA, the CDR3 is TGCGCCAGCAGTGAACTGGACAGGGGGGCCTATGGCTACACCTTC.

The chain is built from TRBV5-4 and TRBJ2-1; 14 positions match TRBD2. There are 17 residues in the CDR3. V dropped 4 bases and J dropped 7; count of bases not matched to a gene: 10. The germline CDR1 and CDR2 sequences are SGHNT and YYREEE (reference sequence). The CDR3 spells CASSPGLAGGRSNEQFF. The CDR3 DNA reads TGTGCCAGCAGCCCTGGACTAGCGGGGGGCCGGAGTAATGAGCAGTTCTTC.

The chain couples TRBV6-5 to TRBJ1-1; 7 nucleotides agree with TRBD1. CDR1 and CDR2 (germline): MNHEY, SVGAGI. After removal of 9 bases from V and 3 bases from J, the junction contained 13 bases not matched to a gene. The CDR3 totals 15 residues. CDR3 residues: CASSPTRQGYTEAFF. In DNA, the CDR3 is TGTGCCAGTTCCCCTACCAGACAGGGTTACACTGAAGCTTTCTTT.